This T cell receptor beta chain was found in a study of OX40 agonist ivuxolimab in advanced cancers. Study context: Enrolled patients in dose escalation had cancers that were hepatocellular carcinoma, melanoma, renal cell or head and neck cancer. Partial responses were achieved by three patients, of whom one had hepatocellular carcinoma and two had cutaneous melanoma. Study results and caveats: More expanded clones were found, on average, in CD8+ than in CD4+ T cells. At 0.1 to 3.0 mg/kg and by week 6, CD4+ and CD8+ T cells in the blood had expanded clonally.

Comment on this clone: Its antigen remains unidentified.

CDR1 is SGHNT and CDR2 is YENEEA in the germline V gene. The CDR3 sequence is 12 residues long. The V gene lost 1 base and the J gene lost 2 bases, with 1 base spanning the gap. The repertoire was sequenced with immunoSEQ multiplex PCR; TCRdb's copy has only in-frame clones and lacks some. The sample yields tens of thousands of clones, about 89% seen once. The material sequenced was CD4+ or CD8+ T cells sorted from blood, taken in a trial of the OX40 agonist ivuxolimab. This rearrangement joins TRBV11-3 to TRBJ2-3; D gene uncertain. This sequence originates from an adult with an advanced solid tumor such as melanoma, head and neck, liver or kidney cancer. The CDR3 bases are TGTGCCAGCAGCTTAGTCACAGATACGCAGTATTTT. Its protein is CASSLVTDTQYF.